The entry below describes one T cell receptor (beta chain). The data are from a study of T cells after somatic rescue of genetic block. Produced via immunoSEQ multiplex PCR; TCRdb's table is partial and in-frame only. The table records some 67,000 clones, about 91% of them present only once. This TCR came from a man between 40 and 49 years old. The sequenced sample was peripheral blood mononuclear cells (PBMCs).

Written as DNA, the CDR3 is TGCGCCAGCAGTGAGGGACAGGGCAATCAGCCCCAGCATTTT. Encoded protein: CASSEGQGNQPQHF. The chain combines TRBV10-2 with TRBJ1-5, with 7 bases aligning to TRBD1. V was pared by 2 bases and J by 2 bases, with 0 bases of the junction left unmatched. The CDR3 is 14 amino acids. Per the germline V gene, CDR1 is WSHSY and CDR2 is SAAADI.